Following are 3 T cell receptor beta chains from one sample sequenced in a study of radiation and T cells in renal cell carcinoma. Repertoires were generated with immunoSEQ multiplex PCR, while TCRdb's copy carries only in-frame clones and drops some. The sample comprises about 130,000 clones, approximately 91% of which are singletons, and around 12% rests with the top ten. Time point in this sample: baseline pretreatment blood. Regarding treatment: 15 Gy SBRT to primary tumor, nephrectomy 4 weeks later. Here the sequenced sample was blood, taken from a patient whose treatment included radiotherapy and nephrectomy. The receptor source for this set is a woman in her 50s with renal cell carcinoma.

J is TRBJ1-1 and V is TRBV11-3; 9 nucleotides line up with TRBD1. CDR3 length equals 13 residues. V was clipped by 3 bases and J by 9 bases; unmatched bases: 5. Germline V gives CDR1 SGHNT, CDR2 YENEEA. The CDR3 DNA is TGTGCCAGCAGCTTCGGACAGGGGCAAAAAGCTTTCTTT. Its translation is CASSFGQGQKAFF.

This sequence joins TRBV7-2 and TRBJ2-7; the D gene is possibly TRBD1 (6 bases). The CDR3 is 14 residues long. The germline V gene has CDR1 SGHTA and CDR2 FQGNSA. Trimming pared 2 bases from V and 1 base from J, leaving 9 bases between. The CDR3 loop is CASSLSGESYEQYF. CDR3 sequence (DNA): TGTGCCAGCAGCTTATCAGGGGAGTCCTACGAGCAGTACTTC.

The table lists this clone with many counts. Other DNA sequences in this sample translate to the same CDR3. The rearrangement joins TRBV19 to TRBJ2-1; 10 nucleotides line up with TRBD2. CDR1 LNHDA and CDR2 SQIVND come from the germline V gene (reference sequence). This CDR3 contains 15 residues. V lost 3 bases and J lost 4; bases outside the gene matches: 3. The CDR3: CASSITSGAYNEQFF. DNA of the CDR3: TGTGCCAGTAGTATTACTAGCGGGGCGTACAATGAGCAGTTCTTC.